The count of the clone carrying this T cell receptor beta chain is one. Antigen: not known. The data were obtained in a study of radiotherapy plus CTLA-4 blockade in lung cancer. Points from the study as a whole: After radiotherapy and ipilimumab, tumor-derived clones expanded in peripheral blood.

The repertoire was sequenced with immunoSEQ multiplex PCR; TCRdb's copy has only in-frame clones and lacks some. The sample records more than 95,000 clones, roughly 80% being singletons. Focal radiation with ipilimumab CTLA-4 blockade was given to patients with chemo-refractory metastatic non-small-cell lung cancer. This receptor was taken from a human donor with non-small cell lung cancer who had a partial response to radiotherapy plus ipilimumab. Source: peripheral blood, taken from a patient treated with radiotherapy plus ipilimumab.

CDR3 bases: TGTGCCAGCAGCCAGGACAGGCTGTACCAAGAGACCCAGTACTTC. It codes for CASSQDRLYQETQYF. This chain uses TRBV7-9 with TRBJ2-5; TRBD1 matches 7 bases. The J segment lost 0 bases and the V segment lost 5 bases, leaving 6 bases of the junction unmatched. Germline CDR1 and CDR2: SEHNR and FQNEAQ (reference sequence). The CDR3 covers 15 residues.